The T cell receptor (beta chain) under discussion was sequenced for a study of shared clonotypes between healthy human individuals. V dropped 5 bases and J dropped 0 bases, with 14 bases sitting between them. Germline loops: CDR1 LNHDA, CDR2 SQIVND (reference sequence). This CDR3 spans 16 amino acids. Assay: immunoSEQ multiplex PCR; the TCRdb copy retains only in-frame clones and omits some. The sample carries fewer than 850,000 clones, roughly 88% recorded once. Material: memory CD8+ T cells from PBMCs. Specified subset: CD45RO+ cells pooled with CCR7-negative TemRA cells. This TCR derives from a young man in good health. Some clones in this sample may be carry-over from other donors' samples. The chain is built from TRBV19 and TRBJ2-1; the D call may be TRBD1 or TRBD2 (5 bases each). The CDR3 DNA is TGTGCCAGTAGTCCCCCTTGGGGGATCTCCTACAATGAGCAGTTCTTC. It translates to CASSPPWGISYNEQFF.